Shown below are 14 T cell receptor beta chains from a single sample sequenced in a study of T cells in Graves' hyperthyroidism and ophthalmopathy. Amplified TCR beta CDR3 regions came from RNA transcripts. The HTBI primer set served for first-round RT-PCR of the TCR CDR3. TCRdb processed the multiplex PCR reads anew with MiXCR; each CDR3 protein has one entry. The data show around 700,000 distinct CDR3 sequences, with around a sixth seen just once and over 15% held by the top ten. Specimen: blood. These receptors all stem from a woman in her forties or fifties with Graves' hyperthyroidism that later progressed to Graves' ophthalmopathy.

The V and J genes are TRBV6-2 or TRBV6-3 and TRBJ2-7; TRBD2 is a possible D gene (6 bases). CDR1 and CDR2 from the germline V gene are MNHEY and SVGEGT. V dropped 3 bases and J dropped 5 bases, with 14 bases sitting between them. The CDR3 contains 14 residues. The CDR3 region has the DNA TGTGCCAGCAGTTATGGCACTAGCTCGAACGAGCAGTACTTC. It yields the protein CASSYGTSSNEQYF.

This clonotype was detected only a few times. The chain is built from TRBV7-9 and TRBJ2-1; D is uncertain. The germline CDR1 and CDR2 sequences are SEHNR and FQNEAQ (reference sequence). The CDR3 totals 12 residues. The V end was cut by 5 bases, the J end by 8 bases, with 10 bases between. The CDR3 nucleotides read TGTGCCAGCAGCCCGACCCAGGATGAGCAGTTCTTC. Amino acids: CASSPTQDEQFF.

This clonotype appeared many times. The rearrangement uses TRBV5-1 and TRBJ2-3; 7 bases match TRBD1. V trimming: 0 bases; J trimming: 2 bases; junction bases outside the gene matches: 3. Germline CDR1 SGHRS, CDR2 YFSETQ. The CDR3 is 15 residues long. In DNA form, the CDR3 reads TGCGCCAGCAGCTTGGAGGGACAGATCACAGATACGCAGTATTTT. Protein product: CASSLEGQITDTQYF.

The CDR3 sequence: CASSGFGAGNQPQHF. DNA of the CDR3: TGTGCCAGCAGCGGGTTCGGGGCTGGCAATCAGCCCCAGCATTTT. The V gene is TRBV7-2, the J gene TRBJ1-5, with a tentative D call TRBD1 (5 bases). The CDR3 covers 15 residues. The V end was cut by 5 bases, the J end by 2 bases, with 13 bases between. Germline V gene data show CDR1 as SGHTA and CDR2 as FQGNSA. The full variable domain, rest sourced from reference TRBV7-2 and TRBJ1-5, is GAGVSQSPSNKVTEKGKDVELRCDPISGHTALYWYRQSLGQGLEFLIYFQGNSAPDKSGLPSDRFSAERTGGSVSTLTIQRTQQEDSAVYLCASSGFGAGNQPQHFGDGTRLSIL.

This clonotype was detected many times. CDR3 protein: CASSQELAGYQETQYF. The CDR3 DNA reads as TGTGCCAGCAGCCAAGAACTAGCGGGGTACCAAGAGACCCAGTACTTC. The J gene is TRBJ2-5, the V gene TRBV3-1; 10 bases fit TRBD2. The J segment lost 0 bases and the V segment lost 0 bases, leaving 1 base of the junction unmatched. Germline V gene data show CDR1 as LGHDT and CDR2 as YNNKEL (reference sequence). This CDR3 spans 16 amino acids.

V gene TRBV6-5 combines with J gene TRBJ1-6; TRBD1 matches 7 bases. CDR1 and CDR2 (germline): MNHEY, SVGAGI. The V segment lost 2 bases and the J segment 8 bases; nucleotides outside the gene matches: 9. CDR3 length: 16 residues. This chain's CDR3 is CASSYVPTGFDSPLHF. The CDR3 nucleotides read TGTGCCAGCAGTTACGTCCCGACAGGGTTTGATTCACCCCTCCACTTT.

This clonotype was recorded many times. The chain joins TRBV5-1 to TRBJ1-4; D gene uncertain. With 0 bases removed from V and 8 bases from J, the gap between germline ends came to 8 bases. In germline, CDR1 is SGHRS, CDR2 YFSETQ. This CDR3 spans 13 amino acids. The CDR3 spells CASSLEDGEKLFF. Here the CDR3 DNA reads TGCGCCAGCAGCTTGGAGGACGGAGAAAAACTGTTTTTT.

There are many counts of this clonotype. The rearrangement joins TRBV18 to TRBJ2-3, with 10 bases aligning to TRBD2. CDR1 is KGHSH, CDR2 LQKENI, per germline. CDR3 size: 14 residues. The J segment lost 5 bases and the V segment lost 7 bases, leaving 6 bases of the junction unmatched. CDR3 bases: TGTGCCAGCTTCGAGCGGGGGGGCAGAGATACGCAGTATTTT. It codes for CASFERGGRDTQYF.

This clonotype was observed at least ten times. The chain uses TRBV2 and TRBJ2-7; the D is unclear. Germline-derived CDR1 and CDR2 are SNHLY and FYNNEI. The CDR3 is 12 residues long. Trimming took 5 bases from V and 4 from J, leaving 9 bases between them. The CDR3: CASSRHFYEQYF. Written as DNA, the CDR3 is TGTGCCAGCAGTCGACATTTTTACGAGCAGTACTTC.

At least ten counts were recorded for this clonotype. This chain uses TRBV3-1 with TRBJ1-4, with D perhaps TRBD1 (5 bases). The V gene lost 1 base and the J gene lost 0 bases, with 12 bases spanning the gap. Germline CDR1 is LGHDT and CDR2 is YNNKEL (reference sequence). The CDR3 is 17 residues long. In nucleotides, the CDR3 is TGTGCCAGCAGCCAAGTGCGGACATTTGCAACTAATGAAAAACTGTTTTTT. Its protein is CASSQVRTFATNEKLFF. Based on the CDR3 plus reference TRBV3-1 and TRBJ1-4, the full variable domain is DTAVSQTPKYLVTQMGNDKSIKCEQNLGHDTMYWYKQDSKKFLKIMFSYNNKELIINETVPNRFSPKSPDKAHLNLHINSLELGDSAVYFCASSQVRTFATNEKLFFGSGTQLSVL.

This clonotype was counted ten times or more. This chain uses TRBV7-8 with TRBJ2-1, with TRBD2 matching 16 bases. CDR1 and CDR2 (germline): SGHVS, FQNEAQ. Trimming at V came to 5 bases and at J to 8 bases, leaving 15 bases not matched to a gene. The CDR3 covers 19 residues. CDR3 DNA sequence: TGTGCCAGCAGCACACAAAGCCCGGGACTAGCGGGGGGGTTAGATGAGCAGTTCTTC. Protein: CASSTQSPGLAGGLDEQFF.

This clonotype was detected only a few times. The genes are TRBV7-3 and TRBJ1-5; 7 bases map to TRBD1. This CDR3 contains 13 residues. V trimming: 5 bases; J trimming: 11 bases; junction bases outside the gene matches: 9. Germline CDR1 reads SGHTA; CDR2 reads FQGTGA. CDR3 DNA sequence: TGTGCCAGCAGCCCGGACAGGTACTCGGCCCAGCATTTT. As protein: CASSPDRYSAQHF.

This clonotype was counted between two and nine times. A much larger clonotype is one base distant, so this may be a read error. The chain combines TRBV30 with TRBJ1-1; TRBD1 aligns across 9 bases. Germline V gene lookup returns CDR1 GTSNPN and CDR2 SVGIG (reference sequence). The CDR3 spans 14 residues. CDR3 nucleotides: TGTGCCCGGAGGAGGGGACAGGGAGACACTGAAGCTTTCTTT. Amino acids: CARRRGQGDTEAFF.

Comment on this clonotype: The junction departs from germline at one end; a sequencing error may be responsible. The CDR3 region has the DNA TGCAGTGCTAGAGAGCGAGGGTTTCTAACTGAAGCTTCCTTT. Translating it yields CSARERGFLTEASF. The rearrangement joins TRBV20-1 to TRBJ1-1; D is unclear. Germline CDR1 and CDR2: DFQATT and SNEGSKA (reference sequence). The CDR3 spans 14 residues.